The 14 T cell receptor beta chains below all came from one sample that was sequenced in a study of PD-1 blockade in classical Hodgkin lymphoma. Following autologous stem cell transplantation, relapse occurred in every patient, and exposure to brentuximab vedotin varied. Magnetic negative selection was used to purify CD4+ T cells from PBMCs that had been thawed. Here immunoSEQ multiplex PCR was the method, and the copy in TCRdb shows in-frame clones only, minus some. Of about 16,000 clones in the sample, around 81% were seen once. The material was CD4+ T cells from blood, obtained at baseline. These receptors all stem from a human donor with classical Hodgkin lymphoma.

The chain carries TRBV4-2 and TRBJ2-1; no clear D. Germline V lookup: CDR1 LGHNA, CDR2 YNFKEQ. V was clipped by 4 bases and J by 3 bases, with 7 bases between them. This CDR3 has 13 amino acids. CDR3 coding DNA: TGTGCCAGCAGCCCTACTGGCTACAATGAGCAGTTCTTC. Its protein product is CASSPTGYNEQFF.

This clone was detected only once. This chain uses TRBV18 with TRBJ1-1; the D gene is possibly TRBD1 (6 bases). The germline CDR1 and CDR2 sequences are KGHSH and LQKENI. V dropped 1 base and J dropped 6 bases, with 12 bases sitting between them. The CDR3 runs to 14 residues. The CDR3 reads CASSPLIRGAEAFF. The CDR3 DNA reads TGTGCCAGCTCACCACTGATCAGGGGTGCTGAAGCTTTCTTT.

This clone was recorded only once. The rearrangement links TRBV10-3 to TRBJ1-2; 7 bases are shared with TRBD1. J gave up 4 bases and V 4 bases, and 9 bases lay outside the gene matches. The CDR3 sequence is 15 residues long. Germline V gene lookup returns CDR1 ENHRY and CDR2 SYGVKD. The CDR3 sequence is CAISATGIGSYGYTF. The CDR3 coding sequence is TGTGCCATCAGTGCGACAGGGATTGGATCCTATGGCTACACCTTC.

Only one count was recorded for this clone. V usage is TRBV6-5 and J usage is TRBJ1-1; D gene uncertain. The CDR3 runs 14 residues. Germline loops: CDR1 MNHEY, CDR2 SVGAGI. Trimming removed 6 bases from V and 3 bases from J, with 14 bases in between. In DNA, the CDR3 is TGTGCCAGCAGCCGTCCGGGGTTAGACACTGAAGCTTTCTTT. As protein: CASSRPGLDTEAFF.

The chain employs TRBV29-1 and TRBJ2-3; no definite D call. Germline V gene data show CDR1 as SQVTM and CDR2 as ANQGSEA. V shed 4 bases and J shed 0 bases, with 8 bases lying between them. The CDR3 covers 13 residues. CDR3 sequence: CSVGHPSTDTQYF. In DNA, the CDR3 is TGCAGCGTTGGTCACCCTAGCACAGATACGCAGTATTTT.

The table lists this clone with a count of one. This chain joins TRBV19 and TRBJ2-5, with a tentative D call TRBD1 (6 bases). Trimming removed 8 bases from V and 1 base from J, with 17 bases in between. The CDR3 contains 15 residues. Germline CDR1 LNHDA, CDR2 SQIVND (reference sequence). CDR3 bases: TGTGCCAGTGGTGGACAGAGCCTCCTCCAAGAGACCCAGTACTTC. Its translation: CASGGQSLLQETQYF.

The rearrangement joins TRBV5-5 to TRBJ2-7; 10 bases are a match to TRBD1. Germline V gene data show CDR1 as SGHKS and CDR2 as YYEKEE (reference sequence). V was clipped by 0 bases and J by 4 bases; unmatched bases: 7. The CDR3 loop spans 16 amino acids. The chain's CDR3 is CASSLVLGQGVYEQYF. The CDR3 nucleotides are TGTGCCAGCAGCTTGGTTCTTGGACAGGGGGTGTACGAGCAGTACTTC.

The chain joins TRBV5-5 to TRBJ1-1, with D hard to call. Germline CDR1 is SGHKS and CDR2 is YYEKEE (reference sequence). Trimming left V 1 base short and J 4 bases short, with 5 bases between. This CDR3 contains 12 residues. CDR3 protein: CASSLSGTEAFF. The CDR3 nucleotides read TGTGCCAGCAGCTTGAGTGGCACTGAAGCTTTCTTT.

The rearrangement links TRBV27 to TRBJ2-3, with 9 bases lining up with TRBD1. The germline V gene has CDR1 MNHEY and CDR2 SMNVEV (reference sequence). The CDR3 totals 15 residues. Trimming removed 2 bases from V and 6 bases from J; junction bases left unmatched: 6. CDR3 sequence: CASSLAGTGRDTQYF. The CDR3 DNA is TGTGCCAGCAGTTTAGCCGGGACAGGGAGGGATACGCAGTATTTT.

Here the CDR3 DNA reads TGTGCCAGCAGCTTAGGCTTTAGCGGGGGGGCAGCCGGGGAGCTGTTTTTT. This gives the protein CASSLGFSGGAAGELFF. This chain links TRBV7-2 with TRBJ2-2; 11 positions match TRBD2. The length of the CDR3 is 17 residues. CDR1 is SGHTA and CDR2 is FQGNSA in the germline V gene. Losses at the gene ends were 1 base for V and 6 bases for J; bases not matched to a gene: 7.

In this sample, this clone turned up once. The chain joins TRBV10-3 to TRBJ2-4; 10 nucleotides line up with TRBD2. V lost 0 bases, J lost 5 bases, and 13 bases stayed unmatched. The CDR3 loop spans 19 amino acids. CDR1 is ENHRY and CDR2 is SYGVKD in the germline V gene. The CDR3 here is CAISESFWGSGGAENIQYF. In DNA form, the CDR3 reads TGTGCCATCAGTGAGTCGTTTTGGGGAAGCGGGGGGGCAGAAAACATTCAGTACTTC.

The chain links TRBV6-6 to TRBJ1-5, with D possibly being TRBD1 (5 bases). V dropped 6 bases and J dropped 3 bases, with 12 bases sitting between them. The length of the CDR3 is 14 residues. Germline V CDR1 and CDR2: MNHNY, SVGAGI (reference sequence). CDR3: CASSIGQFNQPQHF. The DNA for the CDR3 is TGTGCCAGCAGCATCGGACAATTCAATCAGCCCCAGCATTTT.

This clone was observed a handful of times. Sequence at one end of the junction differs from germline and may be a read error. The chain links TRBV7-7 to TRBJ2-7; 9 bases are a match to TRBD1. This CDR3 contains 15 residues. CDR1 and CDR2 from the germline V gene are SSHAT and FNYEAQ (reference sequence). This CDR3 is CASSLGTGTSYEQYF. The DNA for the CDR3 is TGTGCTAGCAGCTTAGGGACAGGGACATCCTACGAGCAGTACTTC.

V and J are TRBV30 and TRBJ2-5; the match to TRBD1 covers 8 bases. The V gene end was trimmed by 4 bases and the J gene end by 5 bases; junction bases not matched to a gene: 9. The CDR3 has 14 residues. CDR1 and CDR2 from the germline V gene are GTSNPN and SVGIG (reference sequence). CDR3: CAWNRDRLRETQYF. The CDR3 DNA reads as TGTGCCTGGAACCGGGACAGGCTGCGGGAGACCCAGTACTTC.